One sample yielded the 15 T cell receptor beta chains listed below, sequenced in a study of blood T cell repertoires in COVID-19 (dated by TCRdb to about 2020). Libraries were prepared through the immunoSEQ multiplex PCR assay. TCRdb re-hosts the immuneACCESS table, in-frame sequences only. Its copies lack some clones; in the studies checked, an unresolved V gene accounts for under half of them, and the cause for the rest is not known. This sample gives 100,000 to 150,000 clones in total; 74% of them show up just once. The ten largest clones add up to 4.5% to 6% of the sample. The sample consisted of peripheral blood. The receptors derive from a man of 80 years or more with COVID-19, enrolled during active disease.

The V gene is TRBV29-1, the J gene TRBJ2-5; D perhaps matches TRBD2 (6 bases). The CDR3 is 13 amino acids. Germline loops: CDR1 SQVTM, CDR2 ANQGSEA. V lost 4 bases to trimming and J lost 2 bases, with 11 bases between them. The CDR3 sequence: CSVVGGIQETQYF. The CDR3 nucleotides are TGCAGCGTTGTGGGGGGAATTCAAGAGACCCAGTACTTC.

CDR3 nucleotide sequence: TGTGCCAGCAGCTTAGGCCTAGCGGGAGCTGGGGAGCTGTTTTTT. Translating it yields CASSLGLAGAGELFF. The chain employs TRBV7-2 and TRBJ2-2; TRBD2 agrees at 10 bases. The ends lost 1 base at V and 8 bases at J; junction bases unmatched: 4. This CDR3 comprises 15 residues. The germline gives CDR1 SGHTA, CDR2 FQGNSA.

This chain joins TRBV3-1 (or the pseudogene TRBV3-2) and TRBJ2-7; D uncertain. V was trimmed by 1 base and J by 7 bases, leaving 5 bases between them. The CDR3 length is 11 residues. In germline, CDR1 is LGHDT, CDR2 YNNKEL (reference sequence). The CDR3 bases are TGTGCCAGCAGCCAAGGAGATGAGCAGTACTTC. It specifies CASSQGDEQYF.

The chain carries TRBV6-5 and TRBJ2-7, with a weak D call TRBD2 (5 bases). The CDR3 extends over 14 amino acids. Germline CDR1 is MNHEY and CDR2 is SVGAGI. The V end lost 8 bases, the J end lost 7 bases, and 21 bases lay between the germline ends. The CDR3 region has the DNA TGTGCCAGCCTATTAGGACTCGCGTCCTCAGAGCAGTACTTC. Translation: CASLLGLASSEQYF.

The chain uses TRBV15 and TRBJ2-1, with D tentatively TRBD2 (7 bases). V was trimmed by 5 bases and J by 4 bases, leaving 15 bases between them. Looked up from germline, CDR1 is LNHNV and CDR2 is YYDKDF (reference sequence). The CDR3 consists of 15 residues. In DNA, the CDR3 is TGTGCCACCAGCTCCGAGGGGGGGGGATACAATGAGCAGTTCTTC. Amino acids: CATSSEGGGYNEQFF. Together with reference TRBV15 and TRBJ2-1, the CDR3 gives the full variable domain: DAMVIQNPRYQVTQFGKPVTLSCSQTLNHNVMYWYQQKSSQAPKLLFHYYDKDFNNEADTPDNFQSRRPNTSFCFLDIRSPGLGDTAMYLCATSSEGGGYNEQFFGPGTRLTVL.

The chain uses TRBV11-2 and TRBJ2-2, with D possibly being TRBD2 (5 bases). The V and J ends lost 5 bases and 2 bases respectively, with 9 bases between them. There are 14 residues in the CDR3. Germline assignment: CDR1 SGHAT and CDR2 FQNNGV. The CDR3 is CASSTSGNTGELFF. Here the CDR3 DNA reads TGTGCCAGCAGCACGAGCGGAAACACCGGGGAGCTGTTTTTT. Together with reference TRBV11-2 and TRBJ2-2, the CDR3 gives the full variable domain: EAGVAQSPRYKIIEKRQSVAFWCNPISGHATLYWYQQILGQGPKLLIQFQNNGVVDDSQLPKDRFSAERLKGVDSTLKIQPAKLEDSAVYLCASSTSGNTGELFFGEGSRLTVL.

CDR3 in amino acids: CASSFTGGEETEAFF. The CDR3 DNA is TGCGCCAGCAGCTTCACAGGGGGAGAGGAAACTGAAGCTTTCTTT. The chain combines TRBV5-1 with TRBJ1-1, with 8 positions matching TRBD1. J was trimmed by 5 bases and V by 2 bases; bases with no gene match: 8. The CDR3 has 15 residues. Per the germline V gene, CDR1 is SGHRS and CDR2 is YFSETQ.

V gene TRBV3-1 (or the pseudogene TRBV3-2) combines with J gene TRBJ1-1; tentatively, D is TRBD1 (6 bases). From germline, CDR1 is LGHDT and CDR2 YNNKEL (reference sequence). The V end was cut by 5 bases, the J end by 4 bases, with 17 bases between. The CDR3 loop spans 15 amino acids. CDR3 sequence: CASSRDTKESTEAFF. The CDR3 bases are TGTGCCAGCAGCAGGGACACGAAGGAGAGCACTGAAGCTTTCTTT.

The V call is TRBV5-6, the J call TRBJ2-2; the D is unclear. The length of the CDR3 is 15 residues. CDR1 and CDR2 from the germline V gene are SGHDT and YYEEEE. V lost 1 base and J lost 1, with 8 bases in between. The DNA of the CDR3 is TGTGCCAGCAGCTTGTTACAGAGGAACACCGGGGAGCTGTTTTTT. Translated: CASSLLQRNTGELFF.

This clone has ten or more counts. The CDR3 protein is CASSSSDGVWSNQPQHF. As DNA, the CDR3 is TGTGCCAGTAGTTCCTCAGACGGGGTTTGGAGCAATCAGCCCCAGCATTTT. This chain uses TRBV19 with TRBJ1-5, with D unresolved. The CDR3 covers 17 residues. Trimming pared 5 bases from V and 1 base from J, leaving 18 bases between. CDR1 and CDR2 from the germline V gene are LNHDA and SQIVND (reference sequence).

This chain joins TRBV7-3 and TRBJ2-5; 12 bases map to TRBD2. CDR3 length: 15 amino acids. The J segment lost 2 bases and the V segment lost 8 bases, leaving 6 bases of the junction unmatched. In germline, CDR1 is SGHTA, CDR2 FQGTGA. This CDR3 reads CASSGTSGPQETQYF. As DNA, the CDR3 is TGTGCCAGCTCCGGGACTAGCGGGCCTCAAGAGACCCAGTACTTC.

The chain links TRBV19 to TRBJ1-2; TRBD1 is a possible D gene (6 bases). In germline, CDR1 is LNHDA, CDR2 SQIVND (reference sequence). The CDR3 extends over 17 amino acids. Trimming pared 5 bases from V and 4 bases from J, leaving 23 bases between. The CDR3 protein is CASSADRFGFAPYGYTF. In DNA, the CDR3 is TGTGCCAGTAGTGCCGACAGGTTTGGCTTTGCTCCCTATGGCTACACCTTC.

CDR3 DNA: TGTGCCAGCAGCTTAGCGGGTTCCTACGAGCAGTACTTC. Translating gives CASSLAGSYEQYF. The chain links TRBV11-2 to TRBJ2-7; no clear D gene. With 1 base removed from V and 1 base from J, the gap between germline ends came to 5 bases. CDR1 is SGHAT, CDR2 FQNNGV, per germline. This CDR3 region has 13 residues.

The genes are TRBV21-1 and TRBJ2-5; the table names TRBD2, a call not compared with the DNA. TRBV21-1 has pseudogene status. The CDR3 covers 14 residues. The CDR3 here is CASSWTSGQETQYF. In DNA, the CDR3 is TGTGCCAGCAGCTGGACTAGCGGGCAAGAGACCCAGTACTTC.

V and J are TRBV5-6 and TRBJ2-7; D is undetermined. V lost 0 bases, J lost 2 bases, and 9 bases lay in between. Germline lookup yields CDR1 SGHDT and CDR2 YYEEEE. The CDR3 runs to 14 residues. The CDR3 is CASSLGTVPYEQYF. As DNA, the CDR3 is TGTGCCAGCAGCTTGGGAACAGTGCCCTACGAGCAGTACTTC.